This TCR beta chain emerged from a study of T cell repertoires in cytomegalovirus infection. Study-wide background: Recently identified HLA-C-restricted CMV epitopes were used, and well-studied HLA-B-restricted CMV epitopes were used as well. An indication of both CMV infection and matching HLA type came from public TCR beta signatures. Study observations and caveats: Pooled public TCR beta family frequency picked out CMV carriers with the relevant HLA. HLA-C-restricted CMV clonotypes gave the most frequent clonotype in two of eight donors.

The CDR3 runs to 15 residues. Germline V gene data show CDR1 as LNHDA and CDR2 as SQIVND (reference sequence). Trimming removed 3 bases from V and 0 bases from J, with 9 bases in between. Comment on this clonotype: What it binds is unknown.

TCRdb analysed the reads with MiXCR anew, one entry per CDR3 protein. The sample lists approximately 910,000 distinct CDR3 sequences, around 30% seen once, with about 14% in the top ten. The receptor was isolated from a human donor in good health (CMV status not recorded). Some clones in this sample may be carry-over from other donors' samples. The material was cultured CD8+ T cells from PBMCs, obtained from culture after CMV antigen stimulation. V is TRBV19 and J is TRBJ2-1; a weak D match, TRBD1 (6 bases). The chain's CDR3 is CASSIPGDSYNEQFF. In DNA form, the CDR3 reads TGTGCCAGTAGTATCCCAGGGGACTCCTACAATGAGCAGTTCTTC. The full variable domain, its missing parts supplied by reference TRBV19 and TRBJ2-1, is DGGITQSPKYLFRKEGQNVTLSCEQNLNHDAMYWYRQDPGQGLRLIYYSQIVNDFQKGDIAEGYSVSREKKESFPLTVTSAQKNPTAFYLCASSIPGDSYNEQFFGPGTRLTVL.